A single sample is the source of the 21 T cell receptor beta chains below, sequenced in a study of somatic mutations in cytotoxic T cells in rheumatoid arthritis. Clones were read by immunoSEQ multiplex PCR, and TCRdb kept only the in-frame ones, dropping some. The sample records about 7,100 clones, around 77% being singletons. Sequenced: CD8+ T cells sorted from blood. The source of these receptors is an adult with rheumatoid arthritis.

The rearrangement links TRBV29-1 to TRBJ2-1, with TRBD2 identical over 8 bases. CDR3 length: 18 amino acids. After removal of 8 bases from V and 8 bases from J, the junction contained 26 bases not matched to a gene. Germline CDR1 and CDR2: SQVTM and ANQGSEA. The CDR3 sequence: CSTAVAAGGDLFRDEQFF. Written as DNA, the CDR3 is TGCAGCACCGCCGTGGCCGCCGGGGGGGATTTATTTAGGGATGAGCAGTTCTTC.

The chain employs TRBV13 and TRBJ1-3; perhaps TRBD1 as D (5 bases). Germline lookup yields CDR1 PRHDT and CDR2 FYEKMQ (reference sequence). The CDR3 length is 14 residues. The V end lost 1 base, the J end lost 7 bases, and 11 bases lay between the germline ends. The CDR3 spells CASSLEGPGNTIYF. CDR3 DNA sequence: TGTGCCAGCAGCTTAGAGGGGCCGGGCAACACCATATATTTT.

The chain carries TRBV7-9 and TRBJ2-6; D gene uncertain. The CDR3 loop spans 17 amino acids. Germline V gene data show CDR1 as SEHNR and CDR2 as FQNEAQ (reference sequence). V gave up 2 bases and J gave up 0 bases, with 11 bases separating them. The CDR3 DNA sequence: TGTGCCAGCAGCTTATCGTGGGGAAGCTCTGGGGCCAACGTCCTGACTTTC. This translates into CASSLSWGSSGANVLTF.

The chain employs TRBV5-1 and TRBJ1-5, with D possibly matching TRBD1 (6 bases). The CDR3 is made up of 15 amino acids. Trimming stripped 0 bases from V and 4 bases from J, with 11 bases between. Germline V gene sequence: CDR1 SGHRS, CDR2 YFSETQ. The CDR3 DNA follows: TGCGCCAGCAGCTTGGAAGGGACACTGAATCAGCCCCAGCATTTT. Its protein is CASSLEGTLNQPQHF.

The gene calls are TRBV18 and TRBJ2-7; D is perhaps TRBD1 (6 bases). The CDR3 has 16 amino acids. The germline CDR1 and CDR2 sequences are KGHSH and LQKENI. V was shortened by 3 bases and J by 0 bases, with 15 bases between the two germline ends. The CDR3 loop reads CASSPTDRTFSYEQYF. The CDR3 bases are TGTGCCAGCTCACCTACAGACAGGACTTTCTCCTACGAGCAGTACTTC.

The rearrangement uses TRBV6-6 and TRBJ1-2; D uncertain. Trimming cost V 2 bases and J 7 bases, with 11 bases left between them. Germline loops: CDR1 MNHNY, CDR2 SVGAGI (reference sequence). This CDR3 has 13 amino acids. CDR3 sequence (DNA): TGTGCCAGCAGTTACGTGCTTGAGGGTGGCTACACCTTC. Its protein product is CASSYVLEGGYTF.

This clone was counted a single time. The CDR3 sequence is CASSLFPTQISYNSPLHF. The CDR3 DNA is TGTGCCAGCAGCTTGTTCCCAACACAAATCTCCTATAATTCACCCCTCCACTTT. The V and J genes are TRBV4-2 and TRBJ1-6; D gene uncertain. Germline V lookup: CDR1 LGHNA, CDR2 YNFKEQ. The CDR3 consists of 18 residues. V was trimmed by 5 bases and J by 0 bases, leaving 17 bases between them.

This chain links TRBV7-6 with TRBJ2-5, with D possibly matching TRBD1 (5 bases). CDR1 SGHVS and CDR2 FNYEAQ come from the germline V gene. There are 11 residues in the CDR3. V gave up 10 bases and J gave up 0 bases, with 6 bases separating them. The CDR3, as DNA: TGTGCCACCAGGGACCAAGAGACCCAGTACTTC. It yields the protein CATRDQETQYF.

This clone was recorded a few times. V is TRBV15 and J is TRBJ2-1, with TRBD2 identical over 11 bases. The CDR3 spans 16 residues. Per the germline V gene, CDR1 is LNHNV and CDR2 is YYDKDF (reference sequence). After removal of 1 base from V and 6 bases from J, the junction contained 5 bases not matched to a gene. The CDR3 sequence: CATSRVRLAGGNEQFF. CDR3 sequence (DNA): TGTGCCACCAGCAGAGTCCGTCTAGCGGGGGGCAATGAGCAGTTCTTC.

The chain carries TRBV4-3 and TRBJ2-1; TRBD2 agrees at 9 bases. Germline V lookup: CDR1 LGHNA, CDR2 YSLEER. This CDR3 is built from 17 residues. The ends lost 0 bases at V and 2 bases at J; junction bases unmatched: 5. This chain's CDR3 is CASSQEPRGGAYNEQFF. In DNA, the CDR3 is TGCGCCAGCAGCCAAGAACCGCGGGGGGGCGCCTACAATGAGCAGTTCTTC.

The rearrangement links TRBV19 to TRBJ2-3; D not resolved. CDR1 is LNHDA, CDR2 SQIVND, per germline (reference sequence). The CDR3 loop spans 14 amino acids. V lost 2 bases and J 1 base, leaving 7 bases between the germline ends. The CDR3 nucleotides are TGTGCCAGTAGTATAAATACTGGCACAGATACGCAGTATTTT. Translating gives CASSINTGTDTQYF.

The V gene is TRBV5-1, the J gene TRBJ1-1; D not certain. Trimming removed 0 bases from V and 3 bases from J, with 12 bases in between. There are 15 residues in the CDR3. CDR1 is SGHRS and CDR2 is YFSETQ in the germline V gene. The CDR3 coding sequence is TGCGCCAGCAGCTTGGTGCGACCTGTGGACACTGAAGCTTTCTTT. Its translation: CASSLVRPVDTEAFF.

The chain couples TRBV6-1 to TRBJ1-5, with unresolved D. Per germline, CDR1 MNHNS and CDR2 SASEGT. CDR3 size: 15 residues. Trimming cost V 7 bases and J 6 bases, with 19 bases left between them. CDR3 bases: TGTGCCAGCACCCCACGGGGTGGGGAAGTTCAGCCCCAGCATTTT. This gives the protein CASTPRGGEVQPQHF.

The chain links TRBV6-1 to TRBJ1-2; unclear D gene. V was shortened by 11 bases and J by 5 bases, with 12 bases between the two germline ends. Germline V CDR1 and CDR2: MNHNS, SASEGT. The CDR3 is made up of 11 amino acids. CDR3 bases: TGTGCCGGTCGGACCGCTTATGGCTACACCTTC. Protein product: CAGRTAYGYTF.

This chain joins TRBV5-6 and TRBJ2-2, with D hard to call. CDR3 length: 15 residues. Germline CDR1 reads SGHDT; CDR2 reads YYEEEE. Trimming shortened V by 2 bases and J by 10 bases, and 18 bases separated the two germline ends. CDR3 loop: CASSLSYSPSEELFF. The CDR3 DNA follows: TGTGCCAGCAGCTTATCCTACTCGCCGTCCGAGGAGCTGTTTTTT.

V gene TRBV5-1 combines with J gene TRBJ1-1; D is ambiguous. Germline V gene lookup returns CDR1 SGHRS and CDR2 YFSETQ. The CDR3 sequence is 16 residues long. V dropped 2 bases and J dropped 3 bases, with 17 bases sitting between them. CDR3 residues: CASSFAGQFGHTEAFF. CDR3 coding DNA: TGCGCCAGCAGCTTTGCAGGCCAATTCGGCCACACTGAAGCTTTCTTT.

The gene calls are TRBV5-4 and TRBJ2-2, with a weak D call TRBD1 (5 bases). Trimming pared 1 base from V and 5 bases from J, leaving 9 bases between. This CDR3 has 14 residues. Germline CDR1 reads SGHNT; CDR2 reads YYREEE (reference sequence). This chain's CDR3 is CASSLLSGTGELFF. CDR3 coding DNA: TGTGCCAGCAGCTTGCTATCAGGGACCGGGGAGCTGTTTTTT.

The chain has TRBV6-1 and TRBJ2-7; D is perhaps TRBD1 (5 bases). Germline loops: CDR1 MNHNS, CDR2 SASEGT. The CDR3 length is 15 residues. Trimming pared 2 bases from V and 7 bases from J, leaving 18 bases between. The CDR3 nucleotides read TGTGCCAGCAGTGAATTAGGCGTGGCAGGGCAAGAGCAGTACGTC. This gives the protein CASSELGVAGQEQYV.

The V call is TRBV7-8, the J call TRBJ2-3; 8 nucleotides match TRBD1. In germline, CDR1 is SGHVS, CDR2 FQNEAQ. V shed 5 bases, J shed 1 base, and the junction held 5 bases outside the gene matches. The CDR3 is made up of 15 amino acids. CDR3 DNA: TGTGCCAGCAGCACAGGACAGGGTCGCACAGATACGCAGTATTTT. Protein product: CASSTGQGRTDTQYF.

The chain couples TRBV2 to TRBJ1-1, with no clear D. Between the trimmed V and J ends, which lost 6 bases and 1 base, there was a span of 9 bases. The germline V gene has CDR1 SNHLY and CDR2 FYNNEI. The CDR3 consists of 13 residues. CDR3 region: CASRPGRNTEAFF. CDR3 DNA: TGTGCCAGCAGGCCAGGCAGGAACACTGAAGCTTTCTTT.

This clone appeared a single time. The DNA for the CDR3 is TGTGCCAGCCACGCGTACACTGAAGCTTTCTTT. Translated: CASHAYTEAFF. V and J are TRBV19 and TRBJ1-1; D unclear. This CDR3 contains 11 residues. V was trimmed by 9 bases and J by 3 bases, leaving 8 bases between them. Germline V gene data show CDR1 as LNHDA and CDR2 as SQIVND (reference sequence).